A selection of T cell receptor beta chains follows, all from one sample in a study of T cells after yellow fever vaccination. One entry per CDR3 protein results from TCRdb running MiXCR on the 5' RACE reads. The sample has approximately 600,000 distinct CDR3 sequences, about 12% seen once. The sample consisted of PBMCs, taken on the day of the yellow fever booster vaccination. All receptors derive from a man younger than 45 who received the YFV17D yellow fever vaccine. CDR3s include the opening cysteine and the closing phenylalanine or tryptophan. Fields, in order: J gene, clone size, V gene, D gene, CDR3 protein, CDR3 DNA. A D gene is named only where the DNA matches it firmly. The size of a clone is reported for some rows only, either as once, few or many, or as a class for expanded clones.

j_gene: TRBJ1-1; abundance: -; v_gene: TRBV3-1; d_gene: -; CDR3aa: CASSQVNGFRTEAFF; CDR3nt: TGTGCCAGCAGCCAAGTCAACGGCTTCCGCACTGAAGCTTTCTTT
j_gene: TRBJ2-5; abundance: -; v_gene: TRBV7-2; d_gene: TRBD2; CDR3aa: CATSGLTETQYF; CDR3nt: TGTGCCACTAGCGGACTTACCGAGACCCAGTACTTC
j_gene: TRBJ1-5; abundance: -; v_gene: TRBV20-1; d_gene: -; CDR3aa: CSAMRQADQPQHF; CDR3nt: TGCAGTGCAATGAGACAGGCCGATCAGCCCCAGCATTTT
j_gene: TRBJ1-1; abundance: few; v_gene: TRBV5-6; d_gene: -; CDR3aa: CASSPGRDEAFF; CDR3nt: TGTGCCAGCAGCCCCGGACGGGATGAAGCTTTCTTT
j_gene: TRBJ2-3; abundance: few; v_gene: TRBV20-1; d_gene: -; CDR3aa: CSALLGAVGTDTQYF; CDR3nt: TGCAGTGCTCTCCTAGGAGCGGTTGGCACAGATACGCAGTATTTT
j_gene: TRBJ2-3; abundance: many; v_gene: TRBV10-1; d_gene: TRBD1; CDR3aa: CASSAITTGTDTQYF; CDR3nt: TGCGCCAGCAGTGCGATTACGACAGGGACAGATACGCAGTATTTT
j_gene: TRBJ2-7; abundance: many; v_gene: TRBV6-2/TRBV6-3; d_gene: -; CDR3aa: CASSSIRAAAYEQYF; CDR3nt: TGTGCCAGCAGTTCCATCAGGGCAGCAGCCTACGAGCAGTACTTC
j_gene: TRBJ2-1; abundance: few; v_gene: TRBV20-1; d_gene: TRBD2; CDR3aa: CSAGLAGHYNEQFF; CDR3nt: TGCAGTGCTGGACTAGCGGGACACTACAATGAGCAGTTCTTC
j_gene: TRBJ2-1; abundance: few; v_gene: TRBV10-3; d_gene: -; CDR3aa: CAISDASGLSHNEQFF; CDR3nt: TGTGCCATCAGTGACGCCTCGGGACTCTCCCACAATGAGCAGTTCTTC
j_gene: TRBJ2-1; abundance: -; v_gene: TRBV29-1; d_gene: -; CDR3aa: CSVKTGPSTLTYEQFF; CDR3nt: TGCAGCGTAAAGACAGGACCATCCACCCTTACCTATGAGCAGTTCTTC
j_gene: TRBJ2-3; abundance: few; v_gene: TRBV30; d_gene: -; CDR3aa: CAWSPLATPQYF; CDR3nt: TGTGCCTGGAGCCCCCTAGCAACCCCGCAGTATTTT
j_gene: TRBJ1-1; abundance: few; v_gene: TRBV9; d_gene: -; CDR3aa: CASSVGPTGNTEAFF; CDR3nt: TGTGCCAGCAGCGTAGGTCCGACTGGGAACACTGAAGCTTTCTTT
j_gene: TRBJ2-3; abundance: many; v_gene: TRBV29-1; d_gene: -; CDR3aa: CSVETGGTDTQYF; CDR3nt: TGCAGCGTTGAGACGGGAGGCACAGATACGCAGTATTTT
j_gene: TRBJ2-3; abundance: few; v_gene: TRBV29-1; d_gene: -; CDR3aa: CSVEWEGDSTDTQYF; CDR3nt: TGCAGCGTTGAATGGGAGGGGGATAGCACAGATACGCAGTATTTT
j_gene: TRBJ1-3; abundance: -; v_gene: TRBV12-3/TRBV12-4; d_gene: -; CDR3aa: CASRTQVLGGNTIYF; CDR3nt: TGTGCCAGCAGAACACAGGTTTTGGGTGGAAACACCATATATTTT
j_gene: TRBJ1-1; abundance: few; v_gene: TRBV14; d_gene: -; CDR3aa: CASSQEFLGFPRNTEAFF; CDR3nt: TGTGCCAGCAGCCAAGAGTTCCTAGGGTTTCCCCGGAACACTGAAGCTTTCTTT
j_gene: TRBJ2-2; abundance: few; v_gene: TRBV5-1; d_gene: -; CDR3aa: CASTPSGTGELFF; CDR3nt: TGCGCCAGCACCCCTTCGGGCACCGGGGAGCTGTTTTTT
j_gene: TRBJ2-3; abundance: many; v_gene: TRBV7-8; d_gene: -; CDR3aa: CASSPGTPSTDTQYF; CDR3nt: TGTGCCAGCAGCCCAGGGACGCCTAGCACAGATACGCAGTATTTT
j_gene: TRBJ2-1; abundance: many; v_gene: TRBV7-8; d_gene: -; CDR3aa: CASSWGPGSNEQFF; CDR3nt: TGTGCCAGCAGCTGGGGGCCGGGGAGCAATGAGCAGTTCTTC
j_gene: TRBJ2-1; abundance: -; v_gene: TRBV5-4; d_gene: TRBD1; CDR3aa: CASSPGGRSSYNEQFF; CDR3nt: TGTGCCAGCAGCCCAGGGGGCCGGAGTTCCTACAATGAGCAGTTCTTC
j_gene: TRBJ2-5; abundance: many; v_gene: TRBV6-1; d_gene: TRBD1; CDR3aa: CASSQQGQETQYF; CDR3nt: TGTGCCAGCTCACAACAGGGGCAAGAGACCCAGTACTTC
j_gene: TRBJ2-2; abundance: few; v_gene: TRBV7-8; d_gene: TRBD2; CDR3aa: CASSSAGRAIGTGELFF; CDR3nt: TGTGCCAGCAGCTCCGCCGGGAGGGCAATTGGAACCGGGGAGCTGTTTTTT
j_gene: TRBJ2-3; abundance: -; v_gene: TRBV20-1; d_gene: TRBD2; CDR3aa: CSASGRAGDTQYF; CDR3nt: TGCAGTGCTAGCGGGAGGGCCGGGGATACGCAGTATTTT
j_gene: TRBJ2-1; abundance: -; v_gene: TRBV6-5; d_gene: -; CDR3aa: CASSYRLPSYNEQFF; CDR3nt: TGTGCCAGCAGTTACCGACTACCCTCCTACAATGAGCAGTTCTTC
j_gene: TRBJ2-1; abundance: few; v_gene: TRBV4-3; d_gene: -; CDR3aa: CASSQDAQGTYNEQFF; CDR3nt: TGCGCCAGCAGCCAAGACGCACAGGGAACCTACAATGAGCAGTTCTTC
j_gene: TRBJ1-2; abundance: few; v_gene: TRBV14; d_gene: -; CDR3aa: CASSQAGGLRGYTF; CDR3nt: TGTGCCAGCAGCCAAGCTGGCGGACTTCGCGGCTACACCTTC
j_gene: TRBJ2-1; abundance: many; v_gene: TRBV20-1; d_gene: TRBD2; CDR3aa: CSANTGTSGINEQFF; CDR3nt: TGCAGTGCTAACACAGGGACTAGCGGCATCAATGAGCAGTTCTTC
j_gene: TRBJ2-1; abundance: few; v_gene: TRBV28; d_gene: -; CDR3aa: CASNPVSSYNEQFF; CDR3nt: TGTGCCAGCAACCCGGTGAGCTCCTACAATGAGCAGTTCTTC
j_gene: TRBJ2-1; abundance: few; v_gene: TRBV4-2; d_gene: TRBD2; CDR3aa: CASSLKWGREDSYNEQFF; CDR3nt: TGTGCCAGCAGCCTAAAATGGGGGCGGGAGGACTCCTACAATGAGCAGTTCTTC
j_gene: TRBJ2-1; abundance: few; v_gene: TRBV12-3/TRBV12-4; d_gene: TRBD2; CDR3aa: CASNSGLAGGSSYNEQFF; CDR3nt: TGTGCCAGCAACTCGGGACTAGCGGGAGGGTCCTCCTACAATGAGCAGTTCTTC
j_gene: TRBJ2-7; abundance: few; v_gene: TRBV10-1; d_gene: -; CDR3aa: CASSESFYEQYF; CDR3nt: TGCGCCAGCAGTGAGTCCTTCTACGAGCAGTACTTC
j_gene: TRBJ2-7; abundance: few; v_gene: TRBV12-3/TRBV12-4; d_gene: -; CDR3aa: CASSLGSQGNYEQYF; CDR3nt: TGTGCCAGCAGTTTAGGTTCGCAGGGGAACTACGAGCAGTACTTC
j_gene: TRBJ2-1; abundance: few; v_gene: TRBV6-1; d_gene: -; CDR3aa: CASRRGAESYNEQFF; CDR3nt: TGTGCCAGCAGAAGGGGGGCGGAGTCTTACAATGAGCAGTTCTTC
j_gene: TRBJ2-1; abundance: -; v_gene: TRBV2; d_gene: TRBD2; CDR3aa: CASRGTSGIYNEQFF; CDR3nt: TGTGCCAGCAGGGGGACTAGCGGGATCTACAATGAGCAGTTCTTC
j_gene: TRBJ1-1; abundance: -; v_gene: TRBV30; d_gene: -; CDR3aa: CAWTPTADMNTEAFF; CDR3nt: TGTGCCTGGACCCCAACGGCTGACATGAACACTGAAGCTTTCTTT
j_gene: TRBJ2-1; abundance: -; v_gene: TRBV6-1; d_gene: -; CDR3aa: CASSVRGSYNEQFF; CDR3nt: TGTGCCAGTTCAGTCAGGGGTTCCTACAATGAGCAGTTCTTC
j_gene: TRBJ2-6; abundance: few; v_gene: TRBV10-3; d_gene: -; CDR3aa: CAIAGDSGANVLTF; CDR3nt: TGTGCCATCGCTGGGGACTCTGGGGCCAACGTCCTGACTTTC
j_gene: TRBJ2-3; abundance: few; v_gene: TRBV6-2/TRBV6-3; d_gene: -; CDR3aa: CASTDRSDTQYF; CDR3nt: TGTGCCAGCACCGATCGGAGCGATACGCAGTATTTT
j_gene: TRBJ2-7; abundance: -; v_gene: TRBV20-1; d_gene: TRBD2; CDR3aa: CSARDLNSGRDYEQYF; CDR3nt: TGCAGTGCTAGAGATCTTAATAGCGGGAGGGATTACGAGCAGTACTTC
j_gene: TRBJ1-6; abundance: few; v_gene: TRBV12-3/TRBV12-4; d_gene: -; CDR3aa: CASSPSWGNSPLHF; CDR3nt: TGTGCCAGCAGTCCGAGTTGGGGTAATTCACCCCTCCACTTT
j_gene: TRBJ2-5; abundance: -; v_gene: TRBV7-7; d_gene: -; CDR3aa: CASSRRTNGETQYF; CDR3nt: TGTGCCAGCAGCCGACGGACGAACGGGGAGACCCAGTACTTC
j_gene: TRBJ1-5; abundance: -; v_gene: TRBV6-1; d_gene: TRBD1; CDR3aa: CASSTRTGGGLFNQPQHF; CDR3nt: TGTGCCAGCAGTACCCGGACAGGGGGGGGACTATTCAATCAGCCCCAGCATTTT
j_gene: TRBJ2-7; abundance: many; v_gene: TRBV10-3; d_gene: TRBD2; CDR3aa: CAISATSGSSYEQYF; CDR3nt: TGTGCCATCAGTGCAACTAGCGGGAGCTCCTACGAGCAGTACTTC
j_gene: TRBJ2-1; abundance: few; v_gene: TRBV10-3; d_gene: TRBD1; CDR3aa: CATDRELDNEQFF; CDR3nt: TGTGCCACCGACAGGGAACTCGACAATGAGCAGTTCTTC
j_gene: TRBJ2-2; abundance: many; v_gene: TRBV4-3; d_gene: TRBD2; CDR3aa: CASSQVLAGWVNTGELFF; CDR3nt: TGCGCCAGCAGCCAAGTTCTAGCGGGATGGGTTAACACCGGGGAGCTGTTTTTT
j_gene: TRBJ1-1; abundance: few; v_gene: TRBV12-3/TRBV12-4; d_gene: TRBD1; CDR3aa: CASTLTGGSHAFF; CDR3nt: TGTGCCAGCACCCTGACAGGGGGATCTCACGCTTTCTTT
j_gene: TRBJ2-1; abundance: -; v_gene: TRBV19; d_gene: TRBD2; CDR3aa: CASSYGLASYNEQFF; CDR3nt: TGTGCCAGTAGTTACGGACTAGCGAGCTACAATGAGCAGTTCTTC
j_gene: TRBJ2-5; abundance: -; v_gene: TRBV30; d_gene: TRBD2; CDR3aa: CACGSSGRALGETQYF; CDR3nt: TGTGCCTGCGGTAGTAGCGGGAGGGCCCTCGGGGAGACCCAGTACTTC
j_gene: TRBJ2-1; abundance: few; v_gene: TRBV6-5; d_gene: -; CDR3aa: CASSYDGEANEQFF; CDR3nt: TGTGCCAGCAGTTACGACGGGGAGGCCAATGAGCAGTTCTTC